These 8 T cell receptor beta chains share one sample of origin, sequenced in a study of blood T cell repertoires in COVID-19. The table came from immunoSEQ multiplex PCR; TCRdb's copy has only in-frame clones and leaves some out. The sample has 180,000 or so clones, more than 80% seen once. Specimen: peripheral blood. The receptors stem from a woman aged 55 to 70 with acute or convalescent COVID-19.

The genes are TRBV28 and TRBJ1-4; D gene ambiguous. The CDR3 loop spans 11 amino acids. Per the germline V gene, CDR1 is MDHEN and CDR2 is SYDVKM. V dropped 6 bases and J dropped 6 bases, with 5 bases sitting between them. CDR3 residues: CASSIDEKLFF. In DNA form, the CDR3 reads TGTGCCAGCAGCATTGATGAAAAACTGTTTTTT.

V usage is TRBV5-1 and J usage is TRBJ1-2, with D tentatively TRBD1 (5 bases). Germline loops: CDR1 SGHRS, CDR2 YFSETQ. There are 13 residues in the CDR3. V lost 0 bases and J 8 bases, leaving 11 bases between the germline ends. The CDR3 sequence: CASSLAGGEGYTF. CDR3 DNA sequence: TGCGCCAGCAGCTTGGCCGGGGGGGAAGGCTACACCTTC.

The chain employs TRBV6-5 and TRBJ2-1, with 14 bases lining up with TRBD2. Germline V gives CDR1 MNHEY, CDR2 SVGAGI. The length of the CDR3 is 15 residues. The V gene end was trimmed by 8 bases and the J gene end by 7 bases; junction bases not matched to a gene: 7. This CDR3 reads CASRTRTSGRNEQFF. The CDR3 DNA is TGTGCCAGCCGGACCCGGACTAGCGGGAGGAATGAGCAGTTCTTC.

The sample holds a few counts of this clone. This sequence joins TRBV7-9 and TRBJ1-1; 11 bases are a match to TRBD1. V gave up 4 bases and J gave up 6 bases; unmatched junction bases: 7. Germline CDR1 is SEHNR and CDR2 is FQNEAQ (reference sequence). CDR3 size: 15 residues. The DNA of the CDR3 is TGTGCCAGCAGCTGGCCGGGACAGGGGGTGTCTGAAGCTTTCTTT. Translated, it gives CASSWPGQGVSEAFF.

The CDR3 is CASSLRGSGKVTGELFF. The CDR3 DNA reads TGTGCCAGCAGCCTACGGGGAAGTGGGAAAGTCACCGGGGAGCTGTTTTTT. The gene calls are TRBV7-2 and TRBJ2-2, with TRBD2 as a possible D gene (5 bases). The V and J ends lost 5 bases and 4 bases respectively, with 20 bases between them. The CDR3 has 17 residues. Germline CDR1 is SGHTA and CDR2 is FQGNSA.

The J gene is TRBJ1-1, the V gene TRBV6-2 or TRBV6-3; D possibly corresponds to TRBD1 (5 bases). Trimming cost V 0 bases and J 3 bases, with 8 bases left between them. The CDR3 contains 14 residues. In germline, CDR1 is MNHEY, CDR2 SVGEGT. The CDR3 DNA is TGTGCCAGCAGTTACTCAGGAGGGGACACTGAAGCTTTCTTT. This translates into CASSYSGGDTEAFF.

This chain connects TRBV19 to TRBJ2-2, with D possibly being TRBD2 (5 bases). The germline gives CDR1 LNHDA, CDR2 SQIVND (reference sequence). V was cut by 5 bases and J by 6 bases, with 13 bases left in between. The CDR3 covers 14 residues. The CDR3 is CASSPTRVAGELFF. DNA of the CDR3: TGTGCCAGTAGTCCTACTAGAGTGGCCGGGGAGCTGTTTTTT.

The V and J genes are TRBV9 and TRBJ2-1; tentatively, D is TRBD2 (6 bases). V dropped 3 bases and J dropped 0 bases, with 10 bases sitting between them. The germline V gene encodes CDR1 SGDLS and CDR2 YYNGEE. CDR3 size: 15 residues. The CDR3 sequence is CASSGDGSSYNEQFF. CDR3 bases: TGTGCCAGCAGCGGGGACGGGAGCTCCTACAATGAGCAGTTCTTC.